A single sample is the source of the 5 T cell receptor beta chains below, sequenced in a study of cytomegalovirus exposure and HLA in healthy donors (dated by TCRdb to 2017 to 2019). The method behind the library was the immunoSEQ multiplex PCR assay. For the multiplex PCR, a mixture combining 60 forward primers for TCR Vbeta segments and 13 reverse primers for TCR Jbeta segments was used. This immuneACCESS table, as held by TCRdb, lists in-frame sequences with V and J called but not all clones. Of the missing ones, under half trace to an unresolved V gene in checked studies; the others have no known cause. The sample table contains roughly 130,000 clones; only one count was recorded for around 79% of them. About 2.1% of the sample belongs to the ten largest clones. Specimen: PBMCs. These receptors came from a woman between 35 and 50 years old in good health and CMV-seropositive.

V usage is TRBV11-3 and J usage is TRBJ2-5, with D tentatively TRBD2 (6 bases). The CDR3 is made up of 15 amino acids. Germline CDR1 and CDR2: SGHNT and YENEEA. Trimming stripped 2 bases from V and 3 bases from J, with 13 bases between. The CDR3 is CASSLSRPGEETQYF. The CDR3 DNA follows: TGTGCCAGCAGCTTATCGCGGCCGGGGGAAGAGACCCAGTACTTC. The entire variable domain, with the rest obtained from reference TRBV11-3 and TRBJ2-5, is as follows: EAGVVQSPRYKIIEKKQPVAFWCNPISGHNTLYWYLQNLGQGPELLIRYENEEAVDDSQLPKDRFSAERLKGVDSTLKIQPAELGDSAVYLCASSLSRPGEETQYFGPGTRLLVL.

The chain is built from TRBV27 and TRBJ1-1; the D is unclear. The CDR3 runs to 18 residues. Germline V CDR1 and CDR2: MNHEY, SMNVEV (reference sequence). The V and J ends lost 0 bases and 0 bases respectively, with 17 bases between them. The CDR3 DNA follows: TGTGCCAGCAGTTTATCTTTTTTTACTGGCCGGGTGAACACTGAAGCTTTCTTT. As protein: CASSLSFFTGRVNTEAFF.

The genes are TRBV4-2 and TRBJ2-3, with 7 bases lining up with TRBD1. The CDR3 is made up of 16 amino acids. The trim removed 1 base at V and 0 bases at J, leaving 4 bases unmatched. The germline gives CDR1 LGHNA, CDR2 YNFKEQ. CDR3 sequence reads: CASSQGQGSSTDTQYF. In DNA, the CDR3 is TGTGCCAGCAGCCAAGGACAGGGTTCTAGCACAGATACGCAGTATTTT.

With respect to this clone: This sample also contains other DNA sequences that code for the same CDR3. J is TRBJ2-7 and V is TRBV28; 7 bases line up with TRBD2. The CDR3 totals 13 residues. The germline V gene has CDR1 MDHEN and CDR2 SYDVKM. The V segment lost 2 bases and the J segment 3 bases; nucleotides outside the gene matches: 1. The CDR3 DNA reads TGTGCCAGCAGTTTACTAGCGGTCTACGAGCAGTACTTC. Translation: CASSLLAVYEQYF.

CDR3 sequence: CASSARTSGEQYF. CDR3 bases: TGTGCCAGCAGCGCCCGGACTAGCGGAGAGCAGTACTTC. J is TRBJ2-5 and V is TRBV9; TRBD2 matches 10 bases. The CDR3 has 13 residues. CDR1 SGDLS and CDR2 YYNGEE come from the germline V gene. Germline trimming cut 3 bases from V and 11 bases from J; bases unmatched to any gene: 7.